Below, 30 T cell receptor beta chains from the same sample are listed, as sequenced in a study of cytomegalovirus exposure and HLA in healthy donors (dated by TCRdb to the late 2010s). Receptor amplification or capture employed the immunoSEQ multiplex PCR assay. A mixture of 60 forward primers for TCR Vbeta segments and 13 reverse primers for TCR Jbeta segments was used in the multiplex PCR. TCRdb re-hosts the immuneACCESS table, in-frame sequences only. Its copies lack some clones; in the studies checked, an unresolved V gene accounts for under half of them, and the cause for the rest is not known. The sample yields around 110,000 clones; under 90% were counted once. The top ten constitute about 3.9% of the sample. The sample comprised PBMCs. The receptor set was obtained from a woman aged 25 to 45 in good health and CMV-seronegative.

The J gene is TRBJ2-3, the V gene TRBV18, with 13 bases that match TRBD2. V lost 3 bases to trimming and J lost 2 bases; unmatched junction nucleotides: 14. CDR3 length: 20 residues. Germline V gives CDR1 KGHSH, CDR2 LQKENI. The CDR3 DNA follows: TGTGCCAGCTCACCCACCCGAGGACTAGCGGGAGAAACCCACACAGATACGCAGTATTTT. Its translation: CASSPTRGLAGETHTDTQYF.

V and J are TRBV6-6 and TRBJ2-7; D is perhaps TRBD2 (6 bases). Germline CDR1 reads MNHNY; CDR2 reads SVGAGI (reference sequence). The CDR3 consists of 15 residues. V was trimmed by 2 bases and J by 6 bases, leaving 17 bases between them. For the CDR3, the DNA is TGTGCCAGCAGTTACGGGGGACTCTCATCTCGCGAGCAGTACTTC. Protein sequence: CASSYGGLSSREQYF.

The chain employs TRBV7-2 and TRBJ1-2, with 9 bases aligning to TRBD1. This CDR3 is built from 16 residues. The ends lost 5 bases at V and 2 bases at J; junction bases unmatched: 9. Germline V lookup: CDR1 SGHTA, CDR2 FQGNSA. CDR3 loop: CASSRSWGQGNYGYTF. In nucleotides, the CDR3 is TGTGCCAGCAGCCGATCATGGGGACAGGGAAACTATGGCTACACCTTC.

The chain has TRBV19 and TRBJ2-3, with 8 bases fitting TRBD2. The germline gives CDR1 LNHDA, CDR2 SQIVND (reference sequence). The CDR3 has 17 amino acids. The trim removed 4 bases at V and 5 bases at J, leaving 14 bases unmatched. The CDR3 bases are TGTGCCAGTAGTAGGATCTCCGGGAGGGCCGGAGGAGATACGCAGTATTTT. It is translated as CASSRISGRAGGDTQYF.

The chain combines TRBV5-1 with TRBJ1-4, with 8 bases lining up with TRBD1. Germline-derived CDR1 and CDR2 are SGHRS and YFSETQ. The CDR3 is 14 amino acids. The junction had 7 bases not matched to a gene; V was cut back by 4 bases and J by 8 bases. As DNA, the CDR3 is TGCGCCAGCAGCCCGACAGGGGTCTTGGAAAAACTGTTTTTT. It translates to CASSPTGVLEKLFF.

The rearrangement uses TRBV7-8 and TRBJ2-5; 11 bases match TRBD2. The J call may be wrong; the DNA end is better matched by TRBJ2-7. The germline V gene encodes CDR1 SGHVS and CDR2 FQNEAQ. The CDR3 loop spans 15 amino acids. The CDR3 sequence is CASSAIAGGDYEQYF. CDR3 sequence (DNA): TGTGCCAGCAGCGCTATAGCGGGAGGGGACTACGAGCAGTACTTC.

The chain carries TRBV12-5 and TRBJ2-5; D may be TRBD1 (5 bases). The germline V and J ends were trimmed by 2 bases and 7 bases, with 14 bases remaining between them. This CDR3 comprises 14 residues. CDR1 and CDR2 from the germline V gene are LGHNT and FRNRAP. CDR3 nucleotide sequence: TGTGCTAGTGGTTTGTCAGGGTCCCCTCGGACCCAGTACTTC. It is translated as CASGLSGSPRTQYF.

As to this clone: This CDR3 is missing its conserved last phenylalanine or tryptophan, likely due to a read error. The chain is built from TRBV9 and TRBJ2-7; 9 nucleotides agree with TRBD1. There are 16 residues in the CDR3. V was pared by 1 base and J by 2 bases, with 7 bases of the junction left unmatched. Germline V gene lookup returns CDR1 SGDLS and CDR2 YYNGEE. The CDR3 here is CASSVYSGQGPYEQYL. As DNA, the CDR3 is TGTGCCAGCAGCGTATATTCAGGACAGGGGCCCTACGAGCAGTACCTC.

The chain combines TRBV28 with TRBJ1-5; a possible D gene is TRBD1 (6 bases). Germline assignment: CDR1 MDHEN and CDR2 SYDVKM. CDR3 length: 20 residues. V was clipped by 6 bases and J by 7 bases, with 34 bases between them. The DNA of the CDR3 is TGTGCCAGCAGCCGCGATACCCCCCTCACAGGGATGGTAGGGAGCCAGCCCCAGCATTTT. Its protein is CASSRDTPLTGMVGSQPQHF.

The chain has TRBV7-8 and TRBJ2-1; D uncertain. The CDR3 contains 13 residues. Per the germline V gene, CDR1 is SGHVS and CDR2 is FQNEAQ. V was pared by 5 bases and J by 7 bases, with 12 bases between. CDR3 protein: CASSPRVANEQFF. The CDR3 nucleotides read TGTGCCAGCAGCCCTCGGGTAGCTAATGAGCAGTTCTTC. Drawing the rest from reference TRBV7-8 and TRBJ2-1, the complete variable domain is GAGVSQSPRYKVAKRGQDVALRCDPISGHVSLFWYQQALGQGPEFLTYFQNEAQLDKSGLPSDRFFAERPEGSVSTLKIQRTQQEDSAVYLCASSPRVANEQFFGPGTRLTVL.

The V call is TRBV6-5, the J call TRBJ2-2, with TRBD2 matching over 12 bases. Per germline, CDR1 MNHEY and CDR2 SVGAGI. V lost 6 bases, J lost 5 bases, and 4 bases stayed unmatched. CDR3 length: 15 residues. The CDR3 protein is CASSPTSGRTGELFF. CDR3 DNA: TGTGCCAGCAGCCCGACTAGCGGGAGAACCGGGGAGCTGTTTTTT.

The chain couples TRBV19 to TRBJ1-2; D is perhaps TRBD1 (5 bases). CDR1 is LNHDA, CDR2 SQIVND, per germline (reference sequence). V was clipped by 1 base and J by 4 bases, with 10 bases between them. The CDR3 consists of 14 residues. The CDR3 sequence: CASSIAGLGYGYTF. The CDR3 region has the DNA TGTGCCAGTAGTATAGCAGGGCTCGGCTATGGCTACACCTTC.

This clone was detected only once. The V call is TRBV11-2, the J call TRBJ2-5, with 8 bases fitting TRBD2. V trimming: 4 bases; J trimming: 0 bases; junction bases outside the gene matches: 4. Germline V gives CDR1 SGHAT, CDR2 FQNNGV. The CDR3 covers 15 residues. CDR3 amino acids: CASSSLLADQETQYF. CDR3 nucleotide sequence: TGTGCCAGCAGCTCTCTACTAGCGGACCAAGAGACCCAGTACTTC. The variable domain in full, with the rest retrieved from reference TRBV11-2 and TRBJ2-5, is EAGVAQSPRYKIIEKRQSVAFWCNPISGHATLYWYQQILGQGPKLLIQFQNNGVVDDSQLPKDRFSAERLKGVDSTLKIQPAKLEDSAVYLCASSSLLADQETQYFGPGTRLLVL.

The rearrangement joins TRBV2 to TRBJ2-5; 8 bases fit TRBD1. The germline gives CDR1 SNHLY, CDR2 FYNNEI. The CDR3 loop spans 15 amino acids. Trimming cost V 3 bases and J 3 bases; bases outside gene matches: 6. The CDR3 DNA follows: TGTGCCAGCAGTGAGGTCAGGACAGGGAAAGAGACCCAGTACTTC. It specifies CASSEVRTGKETQYF.

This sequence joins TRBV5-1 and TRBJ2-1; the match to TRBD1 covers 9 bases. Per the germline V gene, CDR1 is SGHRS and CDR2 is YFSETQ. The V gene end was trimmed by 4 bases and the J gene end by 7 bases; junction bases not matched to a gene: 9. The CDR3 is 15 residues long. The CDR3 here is CASSSTGGGRNEQFF. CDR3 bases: TGCGCCAGCAGCAGCACAGGGGGCGGTAGGAATGAGCAGTTCTTC.

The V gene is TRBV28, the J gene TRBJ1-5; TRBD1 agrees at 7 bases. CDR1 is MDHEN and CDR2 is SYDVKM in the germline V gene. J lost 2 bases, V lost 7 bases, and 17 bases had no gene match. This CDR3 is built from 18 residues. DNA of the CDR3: TGTGCCAGCACCAGTTTTTCAGACAGGGTTGGTGGCAATCAGCCCCAGCATTTT. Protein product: CASTSFSDRVGGNQPQHF.

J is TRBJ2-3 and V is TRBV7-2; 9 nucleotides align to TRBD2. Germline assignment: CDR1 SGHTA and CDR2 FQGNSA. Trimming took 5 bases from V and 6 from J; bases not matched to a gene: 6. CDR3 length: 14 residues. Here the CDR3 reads CASSPGLAGDTQYF. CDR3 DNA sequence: TGTGCCAGCAGCCCGGGACTAGCAGGTGATACGCAGTATTTT.

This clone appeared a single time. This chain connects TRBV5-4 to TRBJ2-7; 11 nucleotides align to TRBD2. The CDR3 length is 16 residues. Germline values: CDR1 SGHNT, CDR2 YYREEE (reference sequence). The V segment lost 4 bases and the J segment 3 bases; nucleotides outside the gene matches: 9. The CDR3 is CASSPGTSGAGYEQYF. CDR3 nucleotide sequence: TGTGCCAGCAGCCCTGGGACTAGCGGCGCCGGCTACGAGCAGTACTTC.

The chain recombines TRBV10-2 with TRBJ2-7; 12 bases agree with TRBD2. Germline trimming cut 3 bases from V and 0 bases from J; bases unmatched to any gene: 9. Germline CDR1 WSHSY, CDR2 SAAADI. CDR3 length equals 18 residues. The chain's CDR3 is CASSDTFGLAGSSYEQYF. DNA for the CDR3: TGCGCCAGCAGTGATACCTTCGGACTAGCGGGAAGCTCCTACGAGCAGTACTTC.

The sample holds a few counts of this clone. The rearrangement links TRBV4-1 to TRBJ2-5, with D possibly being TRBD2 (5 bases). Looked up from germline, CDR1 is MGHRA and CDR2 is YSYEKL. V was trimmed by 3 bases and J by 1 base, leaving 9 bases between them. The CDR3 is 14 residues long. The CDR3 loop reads CASSHSGVQETQYF. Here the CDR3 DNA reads TGCGCCAGCAGCCACTCCGGGGTCCAAGAGACCCAGTACTTC.

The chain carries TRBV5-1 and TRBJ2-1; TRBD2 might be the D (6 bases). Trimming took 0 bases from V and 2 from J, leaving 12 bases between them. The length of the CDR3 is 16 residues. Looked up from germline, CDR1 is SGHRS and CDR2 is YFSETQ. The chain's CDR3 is CASSLVGEAPYNEQFF. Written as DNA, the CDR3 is TGCGCCAGCAGCTTGGTAGGGGAGGCCCCCTACAATGAGCAGTTCTTC.

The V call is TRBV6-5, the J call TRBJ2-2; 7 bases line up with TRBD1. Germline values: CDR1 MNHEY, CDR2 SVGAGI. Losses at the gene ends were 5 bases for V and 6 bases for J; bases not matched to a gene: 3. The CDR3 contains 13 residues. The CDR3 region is CASSQTGPGELFF. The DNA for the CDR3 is TGTGCCAGCAGTCAGACAGGGCCCGGGGAGCTGTTTTTT.

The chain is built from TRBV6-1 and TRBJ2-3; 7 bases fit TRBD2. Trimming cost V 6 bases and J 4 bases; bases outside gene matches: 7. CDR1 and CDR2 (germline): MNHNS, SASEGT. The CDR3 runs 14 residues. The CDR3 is CASRSGEGPDTQYF. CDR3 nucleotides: TGTGCCAGCAGGTCGGGGGAGGGCCCAGATACGCAGTATTTT.

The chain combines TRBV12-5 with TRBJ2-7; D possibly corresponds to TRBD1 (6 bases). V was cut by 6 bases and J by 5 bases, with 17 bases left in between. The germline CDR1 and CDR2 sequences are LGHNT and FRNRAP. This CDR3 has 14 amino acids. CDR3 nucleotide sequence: TGTGCTAGTGGCCGACGGCAGGGGAGCGACGAGCAGTACTTC. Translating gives CASGRRQGSDEQYF.

Here the CDR3 reads CATRQGVGREQFF. The DNA for the CDR3 is TGCGCCACCAGACAGGGGGTTGGCCGTGAGCAGTTCTTC. The J gene is TRBJ2-1, the V gene TRBV10-2, with TRBD1 matching over 9 bases. Trimming removed 10 bases from V and 9 bases from J; junction bases left unmatched: 10. Germline CDR1 reads WSHSY; CDR2 reads SAAADI. The CDR3 loop spans 13 amino acids.

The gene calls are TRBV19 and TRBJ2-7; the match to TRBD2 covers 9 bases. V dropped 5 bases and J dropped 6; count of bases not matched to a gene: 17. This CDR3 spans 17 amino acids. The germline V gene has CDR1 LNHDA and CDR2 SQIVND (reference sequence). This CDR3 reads CASSLRVSGGGGGEQYF. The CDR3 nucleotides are TGTGCCAGTAGTCTGCGTGTTAGCGGGGGCGGCGGGGGCGAGCAGTACTTC.

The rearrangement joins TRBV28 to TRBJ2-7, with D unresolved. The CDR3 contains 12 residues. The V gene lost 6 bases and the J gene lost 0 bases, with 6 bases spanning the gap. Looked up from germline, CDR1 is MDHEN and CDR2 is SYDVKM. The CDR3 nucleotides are TGTGCCAGCAGCTACAGCTCCTACGAGCAGTACTTC. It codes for CASSYSSYEQYF. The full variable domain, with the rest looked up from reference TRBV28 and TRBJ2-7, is DVKVTQSSRYLVKRTGEKVFLECVQDMDHENMFWYRQDPGLGLRLIYFSYDVKMKEKGDIPEGYSVSREKKERFSLILESASTNQTSMYLCASSYSSYEQYFGPGTRLTVT.

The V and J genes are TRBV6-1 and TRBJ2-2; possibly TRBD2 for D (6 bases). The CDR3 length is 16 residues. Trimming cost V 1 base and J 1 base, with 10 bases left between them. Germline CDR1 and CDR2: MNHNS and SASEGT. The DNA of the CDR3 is TGTGCCAGCAGTGAAGGGGTAGCGGAGAACACCGGGGAGCTGTTTTTT. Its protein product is CASSEGVAENTGELFF.

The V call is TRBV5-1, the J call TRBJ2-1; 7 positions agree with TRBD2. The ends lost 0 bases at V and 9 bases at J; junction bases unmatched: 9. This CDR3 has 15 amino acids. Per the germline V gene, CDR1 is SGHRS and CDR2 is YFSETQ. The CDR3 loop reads CASSLAIVGGGEQFF. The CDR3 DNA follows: TGCGCCAGCAGCTTGGCCATTGTGGGGGGGGGTGAGCAGTTCTTC.

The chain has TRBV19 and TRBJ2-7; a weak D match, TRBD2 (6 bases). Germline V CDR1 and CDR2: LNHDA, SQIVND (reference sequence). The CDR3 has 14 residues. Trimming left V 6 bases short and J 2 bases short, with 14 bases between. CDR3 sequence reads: CASRLRGLAYEQYF. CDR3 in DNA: TGTGCCAGTAGACTTAGGGGACTCGCCTACGAGCAGTACTTC. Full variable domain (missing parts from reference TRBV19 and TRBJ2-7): DGGITQSPKYLFRKEGQNVTLSCEQNLNHDAMYWYRQDPGQGLRLIYYSQIVNDFQKGDIAEGYSVSREKKESFPLTVTSAQKNPTAFYLCASRLRGLAYEQYFGPGTRLTVT.